The rows below give T cell receptor beta chains drawn from one sample of a study of blood T cells in healthy people across ages. TCRdb re-called the 5' RACE reads with MiXCR, one entry per CDR3 protein. The sample shows approximately 1,000,000 distinct CDR3 sequences, around two fifths of them seen only once. The sample comprised blood. These receptors all stem from a young man in good health. Both conserved end residues are part of each CDR3. A D gene is named only where the DNA matches it firmly. The listing skips clone size in some rows; elsewhere it reads once, few, many or a size class.

J: TRBJ1-1; V: TRBV25-1; size: .; D: TRBD1; length: 13; CDR3: CAGERQGDTEAFF; DNA: TGTGCCGGCGAGAGACAGGGTGACACTGAAGCTTTCTTT
J: TRBJ1-1; V: TRBV20-1; size: .; D: .; length: 12; CDR3: CSARSDSLEAFF; DNA: TGCAGTGCTAGATCGGACAGCCTTGAAGCTTTCTTT
J: TRBJ2-4; V: TRBV4-3; size: .; D: .; length: 17; CDR3: CASSQENSGITKNIQYF; DNA: TGCGCCAGCAGCCAAGAAAATAGCGGTATAACCAAAAACATTCAGTACTTC
J: TRBJ1-1; V: TRBV6-1; size: .; D: TRBD1; length: 16; CDR3: CASSVGTGLGDTEAFF; DNA: TGTGCCAGCAGTGTAGGGACAGGGTTGGGGGACACTGAAGCTTTCTTT
J: TRBJ2-1; V: TRBV12-3/TRBV12-4; size: .; D: .; length: 15; CDR3: CVSRAPPGHYNEQFF; DNA: TGTGTCAGCAGGGCCCCACCGGGACATTACAATGAGCAGTTCTTC
J: TRBJ1-4; V: TRBV7-9; size: .; D: .; length: 14; CDR3: CASTLRGDDEKLFF; DNA: TGTGCCAGCACCTTAAGGGGCGATGATGAAAAACTGTTTTTT
J: TRBJ2-2; V: TRBV11-2; size: .; D: .; length: 16; CDR3: CASSLIVSTNTGELFF; DNA: TGTGCCAGCAGCTTAATTGTGTCAACTAACACCGGGGAGCTGTTTTTT
J: TRBJ1-2; V: TRBV7-2; size: .; D: TRBD1; length: 15; CDR3: CASSLDSRTGGGYTF; DNA: TGTGCCAGCAGCTTAGATTCAAGGACAGGGGGTGGCTACACCTTC
J: TRBJ2-2; V: TRBV4-2; size: few; D: TRBD2; length: 14; CDR3: CASSPGGRSEELFF; DNA: TGTGCCAGCAGCCCTGGCGGGAGGAGTGAGGAGCTGTTTTTT
J: TRBJ1-4; V: TRBV5-6; size: .; D: .; length: 13; CDR3: CARSPGLGEKLFF; DNA: TGTGCCCGCAGTCCCGGGCTAGGTGAAAAACTGTTTTTT
J: TRBJ2-1; V: TRBV7-9; size: few; D: .; length: 17; CDR3: CASSPRPSQGVFNEQFF; DNA: TGTGCCAGCAGCCCCCGTCCCTCGCAGGGTGTTTTCAATGAGCAGTTCTTC
J: TRBJ1-1; V: TRBV6-1; size: few; D: .; length: 14; CDR3: CASSEWGSNTEAFF; DNA: TGTGCCAGCAGTGAATGGGGCAGCAACACTGAAGCTTTCTTT
J: TRBJ2-1; V: TRBV3-1; size: .; D: .; length: 13; CDR3: CASSEADWYEQFF; DNA: TGTGCCAGCAGCGAAGCAGACTGGTACGAGCAGTTCTTC
J: TRBJ2-6; V: TRBV14; size: many; D: .; length: 18; CDR3: CASSQEAFRSSGANVLTF; DNA: TGTGCCAGCAGCCAAGAAGCCTTCCGGTCCTCTGGGGCCAACGTCCTGACTTTC
J: TRBJ1-1; V: TRBV7-2; size: .; D: .; length: 14; CDR3: CASSLGISGTEAFF; DNA: TGTGCCAGCAGCCTGGGGATTTCGGGCACTGAAGCTTTCTTT
J: TRBJ2-3; V: TRBV7-2; size: .; D: TRBD2; length: 15; CDR3: CASSLGGERLDTQYF; DNA: TGTGCCAGCAGCTTGGGGGGGGAACGCTTGGATACGCAGTATTTT
J: TRBJ2-5; V: TRBV12-3/TRBV12-4; size: medium-sized; D: .; length: 12; CDR3: CASSPYGGAQYF; DNA: TGTGCCAGCAGCCCTTACGGAGGCGCGCAGTACTTC
J: TRBJ2-6; V: TRBV6-5; size: .; D: .; length: 18; CDR3: CASSYSGVAGSGANVLTF; DNA: TGTGCCAGCAGTTACTCAGGAGTAGCCGGTTCTGGGGCCAACGTCCTGACTTTC
J: TRBJ2-3; V: TRBV6-2/TRBV6-3; size: .; D: .; length: 13; CDR3: CASSYNYTDTQYF; DNA: TGTGCCAGCAGTTACAACTACACAGATACGCAGTATTTT
J: TRBJ1-6; V: TRBV7-2; size: few; D: .; length: 14; CDR3: CASSPSGFYSPLHF; DNA: TGTGCCAGCAGCCCCAGTGGGTTTTATTCACCCCTCCACTTT
J: TRBJ1-2; V: TRBV14; size: .; D: .; length: 15; CDR3: CASSQGPRLYYGYTF; DNA: TGTGCCAGCAGCCAAGGCCCCAGATTATACTATGGCTACACCTTC
J: TRBJ2-2; V: TRBV6-5; size: .; D: TRBD1; length: 14; CDR3: CASSYSQGAGELFF; DNA: TGTGCCAGCAGTTACTCCCAGGGGGCTGGGGAGCTGTTTTTT
J: TRBJ1-2; V: TRBV3-1; size: .; D: TRBD1; length: 15; CDR3: CASSQVWGTENGYTF; DNA: TGTGCCAGCAGCCAAGTTTGGGGGACAGAGAATGGCTACACCTTC
J: TRBJ1-1; V: TRBV7-3; size: .; D: .; length: 18; CDR3: CASSSLLSGSYLNTEAFF; DNA: TGTGCCAGCAGCTCACTCTTATCGGGGTCGTACCTGAACACTGAAGCTTTCTTT
J: TRBJ2-1; V: TRBV28; size: .; D: .; length: 15; CDR3: CASSLYSFSYNEQFF; DNA: TGTGCCAGCAGTTTGTACTCCTTCTCCTACAATGAGCAGTTCTTC
J: TRBJ2-6; V: TRBV3-1; size: .; D: .; length: 16; CDR3: CASSQGEESGANVLTF; DNA: TGTGCCAGCAGCCAAGGCGAGGAATCTGGGGCCAACGTCCTGACTTTC
J: TRBJ1-2; V: TRBV6-6; size: .; D: TRBD1; length: 14; CDR3: CASSQTGTVRGYTF; DNA: TGTGCCAGCAGTCAAACTGGGACAGTTCGGGGCTACACCTTC
J: TRBJ2-3; V: TRBV9; size: .; D: .; length: 17; CDR3: CASSVAWDSDGTDRQYF; DNA: TGTGCCAGCAGCGTAGCTTGGGATAGCGACGGCACAGATAGGCAGTATTTT
J: TRBJ1-6; V: TRBV20-1; size: .; D: .; length: 15; CDR3: CSARGDGRYNSPLHF; DNA: TGCAGTGCTAGGGGGGACGGGCGTTATAATTCACCCCTCCACTTT
J: TRBJ2-1; V: TRBV7-6; size: .; D: .; length: 15; CDR3: CASSLNSGFYNEQFF; DNA: TGTGCCAGCAGCCTGAACTCGGGGTTCTACAATGAGCAGTTCTTC
J: TRBJ1-2; V: TRBV9; size: .; D: TRBD1; length: 14; CDR3: CASSAGDSNYGYTF; DNA: TGTGCCAGCAGCGCGGGGGACAGTAACTATGGCTACACCTTC
J: TRBJ1-2; V: TRBV7-2; size: many; D: .; length: 13; CDR3: CASSFRMNYGYTF; DNA: TGTGCCAGCAGCTTTCGGATGAACTATGGCTACACCTTC
J: TRBJ2-3; V: TRBV5-1; size: once; D: .; length: 13; CDR3: CASRDSFTDTQYF; DNA: TGCGCCAGCAGGGACAGCTTCACAGATACGCAGTATTTT
J: TRBJ1-4; V: TRBV5-1; size: once; D: .; length: 15; CDR3: CASSLEDPVNEKLFF; DNA: TGCGCCAGCAGCTTGGAGGATCCCGTTAATGAAAAACTGTTTTTT
J: TRBJ1-5; V: TRBV12-3/TRBV12-4; size: few; D: .; length: 12; CDR3: CASRIQGQPQHF; DNA: TGTGCCAGCAGAATTCAGGGGCAGCCCCAGCATTTT
J: TRBJ2-5; V: TRBV10-3; size: .; D: .; length: 13; CDR3: CATDQGVGETQYF; DNA: TGTGCCACCGATCAGGGAGTCGGAGAGACCCAGTACTTC
J: TRBJ2-3; V: TRBV3-1; size: few; D: TRBD2; length: 17; CDR3: CASSQRLAGGGEDTQYF; DNA: TGTGCCAGCAGCCAGAGACTAGCGGGGGGTGGTGAAGATACGCAGTATTTT
J: TRBJ2-3; V: TRBV20-1; size: .; D: TRBD2; length: 15; CDR3: CSAMSSGGITDTQYF; DNA: TGCAGTGCTATGAGTAGCGGGGGGATCACAGATACGCAGTATTTT
J: TRBJ2-5; V: TRBV20-1; size: .; D: .; length: 14; CDR3: CSARDSSGLETQYF; DNA: TGCAGTGCTAGAGATAGCTCAGGTCTCGAGACCCAGTACTTC
J: TRBJ1-4; V: TRBV20-1; size: .; D: .; length: 13; CDR3: CSARDRRHEKLFF; DNA: TGCAGTGCTAGGGACCGGAGGCATGAAAAACTGTTTTTT
J: TRBJ1-1; V: TRBV6-2/TRBV6-3; size: .; D: .; length: 13; CDR3: CASSPNVLTEAFF; DNA: TGTGCCAGCAGCCCTAACGTCCTCACTGAAGCTTTCTTT
J: TRBJ1-2; V: TRBV12-3/TRBV12-4; size: .; D: .; length: 14; CDR3: CASSPLGRNYGYTF; DNA: TGTGCCAGCAGCCCACTGGGACGGAACTATGGCTACACCTTC